This is a list of T cell receptor beta chains from one sample in a study of OX40 agonist ivuxolimab in advanced cancers. The repertoire was sequenced with immunoSEQ multiplex PCR; TCRdb's copy has only in-frame clones and lacks some. Among about 64,000 clones, around 89% were seen once, and the ten largest hold 0.67%. The sequencing here drew on CD4+ or CD8+ T cells sorted from blood, taken in a trial of the OX40 agonist ivuxolimab. These TCRs come from an adult with an advanced solid tumor such as melanoma, head and neck, liver or kidney cancer. Each CDR3 is given with its conserved first and last residue. The D gene is left open where the match is weak. The size of a clone is reported for some rows only, either as once, few or many, or as a class for expanded clones.

V	D	J	size	CDR3	DNA
TRBV11-2	.	TRBJ2-7	.	CASSLNRENEQYF	TGTGCCAGCAGCTTAAACAGGGAGAACGAGCAGTACTTC
TRBV10-3	TRBD1	TRBJ1-1	.	CAISLTDRGNTEAFF	TGTGCCATCAGCCTTACAGACAGGGGTAACACTGAAGCTTTCTTT
TRBV19	.	TRBJ2-1	.	CASKKNTPNSEYNEQFF	TGTGCCTCTAAAAAAAACACACCAAATTCGGAGTACAATGAGCAGTTCTTC
TRBV4-1	TRBD1	TRBJ2-1	.	CASSHGGTGYNEQFF	TGCGCCAGCAGCCACGGAGGGACAGGGTACAATGAGCAGTTCTTC
TRBV7-9	.	TRBJ1-3	once	CASSPPLLRGYTIYF	TGTGCCAGCAGTCCTCCCCTTCTACGCGGGTACACCATATATTTT
TRBV25-1	.	TRBJ2-1	.	CASSDSMGRGEQFF	TGTGCCAGCAGTGATTCTATGGGGAGAGGTGAGCAGTTCTTC
TRBV28	TRBD2	TRBJ2-2	.	CASRPGLAATGELFF	TGTGCCAGCAGACCGGGACTAGCGGCCACCGGGGAGCTGTTTTTT
TRBV30	.	TRBJ1-2	few	CAWSVRRKNYGYTF	TGTGCCTGGAGTGTACGAAGGAAGAACTATGGCTACACCTTC
TRBV7-9	.	TRBJ2-3	.	CASSWVRGGTDTQYF	TGTGCCAGCAGCTGGGTGAGGGGAGGCACAGATACGCAGTATTTT
TRBV14	.	TRBJ2-3	.	CASSQFRQDPDTQYF	TGTGCCAGCAGCCAATTTAGACAGGATCCAGATACGCAGTATTTT
TRBV18	TRBD2	TRBJ2-1	.	CASSPLQREAYNEQFF	TGTGCCAGCTCACCCCTTCAGCGGGAGGCCTACAATGAGCAGTTCTTC
TRBV7-9	TRBD1	TRBJ2-7	.	CASSAVDRVREQYF	TGTGCCAGCAGCGCGGTAGACAGGGTCCGCGAGCAGTACTTC